These 17 T cell receptor beta chains came from one sample sequenced in a study of shared clonotypes between healthy human individuals. CD8 cells regarded as naive lacked CD45RO, were positively chosen for CCR7, and omitted terminally differentiated effector memory CD45RA+ cells. The assay was immunoSEQ multiplex PCR, and TCRdb's table has in-frame clones only and misses some. This sample has fewer than 1 million clones, with approximately 97% found just once. Sequenced material: naive CD8+ T cells sorted from blood. The origin of the receptors is a man between 25 and 39 years old in good health.

Regarding this clone: One end of the junction fails to match germline, which may point to a read error. The genes are TRBV6-1 and TRBJ2-7; 7 bases align to TRBD1. Germline V gives CDR1 MNHNS, CDR2 SASEGT. There are 11 residues in the CDR3. The CDR3 reads CASSEDPGQIF. CDR3 DNA: TGTGCCAGCAGTGAGGACCCGGGACAGATCTTC.

This chain links TRBV5-4 with TRBJ1-1, with D perhaps TRBD1 (5 bases). V was clipped by 1 base and J by 3 bases, with 13 bases between them. CDR3 size: 15 residues. Germline values: CDR1 SGHNT, CDR2 YYREEE (reference sequence). The CDR3 DNA reads TGTGCCAGCAGCTTGTCGAGGGGAACGGACACTGAAGCTTTCTTT. This sequence encodes CASSLSRGTDTEAFF.

This chain uses TRBV18 with TRBJ1-5; D is possibly TRBD1 (6 bases). Germline V CDR1 and CDR2: KGHSH, LQKENI. Trimming pared 0 bases from V and 6 bases from J, leaving 12 bases between. CDR3 length: 15 amino acids. CDR3 region: CASSPPTGEGQPQHF. The CDR3 nucleotides read TGTGCCAGCTCACCACCGACAGGAGAAGGTCAGCCCCAGCATTTT.

The CDR3 coding sequence is TGCGCCAGCAGCTTGCCACAGGGGGGGAATGAGCAGTTCTTC. It yields the protein CASSLPQGGNEQFF. This sequence joins TRBV5-1 and TRBJ2-1; a possible D gene is TRBD1 (8 bases). This CDR3 has 14 amino acids. CDR1 is SGHRS, CDR2 YFSETQ, per germline. Trimming took 1 base from V and 7 from J, leaving 12 bases between them.

The V gene is TRBV9, the J gene TRBJ1-2; D is perhaps TRBD1 (5 bases). CDR3 length: 12 residues. V lost 4 bases, J lost 6 bases, and 10 bases lay in between. Per the germline V gene, CDR1 is SGDLS and CDR2 is YYNGEE. CDR3 region: CASSTRGDGYTF. CDR3 coding DNA: TGTGCCAGCAGCACGAGGGGTGATGGCTACACCTTC.

This clone showed up just a few times. This rearrangement joins TRBV27 to TRBJ2-7; 14 bases line up with TRBD2. The germline gives CDR1 MNHEY, CDR2 SMNVEV (reference sequence). This CDR3 comprises 16 residues. V dropped 5 bases and J dropped 2; count of bases not matched to a gene: 5. The CDR3 is CASSKGLAGDTYEQYF. The CDR3 DNA follows: TGTGCCAGCAGTAAGGGACTAGCGGGAGACACCTACGAGCAGTACTTC.

Note on this clone: This CDR3 is also generated by other DNA sequences in the sample. DNA of the CDR3: TGTGCCAGCAGTTCGGGGACTACCTACGAGCAGTACTTC. Protein sequence: CASSSGTTYEQYF. This chain connects TRBV27 to TRBJ2-7, with 7 nucleotides matching TRBD2. J lost 2 bases, V lost 4 bases, and 2 bases had no gene match. The length of the CDR3 is 13 residues. Germline V gene sequence: CDR1 MNHEY, CDR2 SMNVEV (reference sequence).

With respect to this clone: This sample includes further DNA sequences coding for the same CDR3. V and J are TRBV29-1 and TRBJ2-2; D is uncertain. The V gene's germline CDR1 is SQVTM and CDR2 ANQGSEA. This CDR3 has 12 amino acids. V shed 3 bases and J shed 3 bases, with 5 bases lying between them. CDR3 sequence reads: CSVEWDTGELFF. CDR3 coding DNA: TGCAGCGTTGAGTGGGACACCGGGGAGCTGTTTTTT.

V gene TRBV6-5 combines with J gene TRBJ2-7; D gene ambiguous. Trimming stripped 11 bases from V and 0 bases from J, with 11 bases between. Per the germline V gene, CDR1 is MNHEY and CDR2 is SVGAGI. This CDR3 has 12 amino acids. CDR3 in amino acids: CAWGPYSYEQYF. In DNA form, the CDR3 reads TGTGCCTGGGGTCCTTACTCCTACGAGCAGTACTTC.

J is TRBJ2-7 and V is TRBV15; no reliable D call. Germline CDR1 LNHNV, CDR2 YYDKDF (reference sequence). CDR3 length: 16 amino acids. The germline V and J ends were trimmed by 0 bases and 0 bases, with 12 bases remaining between them. CDR3 nucleotide sequence: TGTGCCACCAGCAGAGACTCTGGTTGGAGCTCCTACGAGCAGTACTTC. Residues: CATSRDSGWSSYEQYF.

V gene TRBV7-9 combines with J gene TRBJ2-2; 7 bases are a match to TRBD2. Trimming took 5 bases from V and 5 from J; bases not matched to a gene: 20. Germline CDR1 reads SEHNR; CDR2 reads FQNEAQ (reference sequence). The CDR3 runs 19 residues. CDR3 bases: TGTGCCAGCAGCGAAGCCACGTTAGCGGGCGATTACGTTACCGGGGAGCTGTTTTTT. It is translated as CASSEATLAGDYVTGELFF.

This chain joins TRBV7-9 and TRBJ1-4; 7 nucleotides line up with TRBD1. Germline V gene sequence: CDR1 SEHNR, CDR2 FQNEAQ (reference sequence). The junction had 15 bases not matched to a gene; V was cut back by 5 bases and J by 6 bases. The CDR3 extends over 17 amino acids. The CDR3, as DNA: TGTGCCAGCAGCCCAATTAGGGTCGAAGACAGGGATGAAAAACTGTTTTTT. It is translated as CASSPIRVEDRDEKLFF.

In its sample, this clone was seen once. V and J are TRBV19 and TRBJ2-7; D may be TRBD1 (6 bases). V lost 2 bases to trimming and J lost 4 bases, with 12 bases between them. The CDR3 extends over 14 amino acids. Germline V gene data show CDR1 as LNHDA and CDR2 as SQIVND (reference sequence). The CDR3 protein is CASSILGAPYEQYF. DNA of the CDR3: TGTGCCAGTAGTATACTGGGGGCCCCTTACGAGCAGTACTTC.

This chain uses TRBV28 with TRBJ2-2; tentative D call: TRBD1 (6 bases). V dropped 1 base and J dropped 1 base, with 16 bases sitting between them. CDR3 size: 18 residues. CDR1 is MDHEN and CDR2 is SYDVKM in the germline V gene. Here the CDR3 reads CASSLFRRGTENTGELFF. The CDR3 DNA follows: TGTGCCAGCAGTTTATTTCGCAGGGGAACCGAGAACACCGGGGAGCTGTTTTTT. The variable domain in full, completed from reference TRBV28 and TRBJ2-2, reads DVKVTQSSRYLVKRTGEKVFLECVQDMDHENMFWYRQDPGLGLRLIYFSYDVKMKEKGDIPEGYSVSREKKERFSLILESASTNQTSMYLCASSLFRRGTENTGELFFGEGSRLTVL.

V is TRBV9 and J is TRBJ1-3, with D possibly TRBD1 on 5 matching bases. Trimming took off 4 bases at V and 0 bases at J, with 8 bases between the two ends. The V gene's germline CDR1 is SGDLS and CDR2 YYNGEE. This CDR3 has 14 residues. The CDR3 protein is CASSLTGSGNTIYF. Written as DNA, the CDR3 is TGTGCCAGCAGCCTAACAGGCTCTGGAAACACCATATATTTT.

Note on this clone: Other DNA sequences of this sample code for an identical CDR3. This chain connects TRBV5-1 to TRBJ2-1; 12 bases line up with TRBD2. The CDR3 contains 15 residues. Germline CDR1 SGHRS, CDR2 YFSETQ. The trim removed 2 bases at V and 6 bases at J, leaving 3 bases unmatched. The CDR3 is CASSLGTSGPNEQFF. The CDR3 bases are TGCGCCAGCAGCTTAGGGACTAGCGGGCCCAATGAGCAGTTCTTC.

CDR3 sequence: CASSWPETGGMNTEAFF. DNA of the CDR3: TGCGCCAGCAGCTGGCCTGAAACAGGGGGTATGAACACTGAAGCTTTCTTT. This chain uses TRBV5-1 with TRBJ1-1; 8 bases agree with TRBD1. CDR3 size: 17 residues. CDR1 is SGHRS and CDR2 is YFSETQ in the germline V gene. The V segment lost 3 bases and the J segment 0 bases; nucleotides outside the gene matches: 10.